The 11 T cell receptor beta chains reported below all come from one sample, sequenced in a study of T cell repertoires in aging, cancer and after chemotherapy. Amplification of TCR beta used genomic DNA extracted from peripheral blood. A mixed TRB-A/B primer pool amplified rearranged TRB by multiplex touch-down PCR. Using its own MiXCR run on the multiplex PCR reads, TCRdb lists one record per CDR3 protein. The table shows about 6,000 distinct CDR3 sequences, with more than 30% occurring only once. The specimen was blood. The receptors here all came from a human donor with a blood cancer.

V usage is TRBV6-1 and J usage is TRBJ1-4; possible D gene TRBD1, 5 bases. Per germline, CDR1 MNHNS and CDR2 SASEGT. The CDR3 length is 14 residues. Deletions cut 3 bases from V and 5 bases from J, with 10 bases between. The CDR3 sequence: CASSEWGENEKLFF. The CDR3 region has the DNA TGTGCCAGCAGTGAGTGGGGGGAAAATGAAAAACTGTTTTTT.

The chain links TRBV5-6 to TRBJ2-7; TRBD1 matches at 10 bases. J gave up 2 bases and V 4 bases, and 6 bases lay outside the gene matches. The CDR3 length is 15 residues. Germline CDR1 and CDR2: SGHDT and YYEEEE. In nucleotides, the CDR3 is TGTGCCAGCAGCCCAGGGACAGGGGTCACCTACGAGCAGTACTTC. Protein product: CASSPGTGVTYEQYF. The full variable domain, completed using reference TRBV5-6 and TRBJ2-7, is DAGVTQSPTHLIKTRGQQVTLRCSPKSGHDTVSWYQQALGQGPQFIFQYYEEEERQRGNFPDRFSGHQFPNYSSELNVNALLLGDSALYLCASSPGTGVTYEQYFGPGTRLTVT.

By sample fraction, this clonotype is medium-sized. In DNA form, the CDR3 reads TGTGCCAGCAGAAACGCCGGTTACTATGGCTACACCTTC. It encodes CASRNAGYYGYTF. This rearrangement joins TRBV6-5 to TRBJ1-2, with D unresolved. V was trimmed by 6 bases and J by 3 bases, leaving 11 bases between them. The CDR3 has 13 residues. Germline CDR1 reads MNHEY; CDR2 reads SVGAGI.

This chain links TRBV19 with TRBJ2-3, with D hard to call. The germline V gene encodes CDR1 LNHDA and CDR2 SQIVND (reference sequence). CDR3 length: 13 amino acids. The ends were cut back, 3 bases at V and 4 bases at J, with 8 bases in the middle. The chain's CDR3 is CASSILGSDTQYF. The CDR3 coding sequence is TGTGCCAGTAGTATCTTGGGGTCAGATACGCAGTATTTT.

The gene calls are TRBV24-1 and TRBJ2-5, with 11 bases fitting TRBD2. J was trimmed by 2 bases and V by 4 bases; bases with no gene match: 5. CDR1 is KGHDR and CDR2 is SFDVKD in the germline V gene. This CDR3 region has 16 residues. The CDR3 spells CATSDPGLAEQETQYF. The CDR3 DNA is TGTGCCACCAGTGACCCGGGACTAGCGGAGCAAGAGACCCAGTACTTC.

This clonotype was recorded once. This chain joins TRBV12-3 or TRBV12-4 and TRBJ2-3; TRBD1 aligns across 7 bases. V lost 5 bases, J lost 3 bases, and 8 bases stayed unmatched. The CDR3 runs to 15 residues. In DNA form, the CDR3 reads TGTGCCAGCAGTCTACTGAGGACAGGTACAGATACGCAGTATTTT. Translation: CASSLLRTGTDTQYF.

V gene TRBV12-3 or TRBV12-4 combines with J gene TRBJ1-4; the match to TRBD1 covers 7 bases. The CDR3 is 14 amino acids. V trimming: 7 bases; J trimming: 7 bases; junction bases outside the gene matches: 9. The CDR3 protein is CASTSTGNIEKLFF. CDR3 coding DNA: TGTGCCAGCACCTCGACAGGGAATATTGAAAAACTGTTTTTT.

This clonotype was found once. The gene calls are TRBV29-1 and TRBJ2-3, with 8 nucleotides matching TRBD2. Germline loops: CDR1 SQVTM, CDR2 ANQGSEA. This CDR3 is built from 16 residues. The ends lost 1 base at V and 3 bases at J; junction bases unmatched: 9. This CDR3 is CSVEGVSGTPTDTQYF. CDR3 in DNA: TGCAGCGTTGAAGGGGTTAGCGGGACTCCGACAGATACGCAGTATTTT.

The sample holds a few counts of this clonotype. The chain joins TRBV5-6 to TRBJ2-2; no definite D call. V gave up 0 bases and J gave up 6 bases, with 15 bases separating them. The germline V gene encodes CDR1 SGHDT and CDR2 YYEEEE. CDR3 size: 16 residues. In DNA form, the CDR3 reads TGTGCCAGCAGCTTGGATTTGGCAGCACAATCCGGGGAGCTGTTTTTT. This encodes CASSLDLAAQSGELFF.

This clonotype was seen a few times. V is TRBV27 and J is TRBJ2-7; 7 bases fit TRBD2. The germline V gene has CDR1 MNHEY and CDR2 SMNVEV (reference sequence). The CDR3 runs to 16 residues. V gave up 6 bases and J gave up 2 bases; unmatched junction bases: 13. The chain's CDR3 is CASRGRGRGSTYEQYF. The CDR3 DNA follows: TGTGCCAGCAGGGGAAGGGGTCGCGGGAGCACCTACGAGCAGTACTTC.

By share, this clonotype counts as medium-sized (0.01 to 0.1%). The rearrangement links TRBV27 to TRBJ2-1, with TRBD2 matching 8 bases. This CDR3 has 16 amino acids. The germline V gene has CDR1 MNHEY and CDR2 SMNVEV (reference sequence). V lost 1 base and J lost 0; bases outside the gene matches: 2. This chain's CDR3 is CASSLFGRASYNEQFF. The CDR3 DNA is TGTGCCAGCAGTTTATTCGGGAGGGCCTCCTACAATGAGCAGTTCTTC.